The source of this T cell receptor (beta chain) is a study of blood T cells in healthy people across ages. Study findings and constraints: PBMC samples, being unsorted, prevented any conclusive comparison of naive and antigen-experienced cells.

This clonotype has only a few counts. Its specificity is unknown. This CDR3 is 13 amino acids long. Looked up from germline, CDR1 is DFQATT and CDR2 is SNEGSKA (reference sequence). Between the trimmed V and J ends, which lost 0 bases and 4 bases, there was a span of 9 bases. PCR was performed a second time for about 6 to 12 cycles using a sample-barcoded 5' primer and a J-beta primer mix. MiXCR, run by TCRdb on the 5' RACE reads, gives a single entry per CDR3 protein. The repertoire holds approximately 1,700,000 distinct CDR3 sequences, with 39% as singletons. The J gene is TRBJ1-2, the V gene TRBV20-1; D not certain. Material for sequencing was blood. This TCR came from a human donor in good health. CDR3 protein: CSARDVESYGYTF. For the CDR3, the DNA is TGCAGTGCTAGAGACGTTGAATCCTATGGCTACACCTTC.